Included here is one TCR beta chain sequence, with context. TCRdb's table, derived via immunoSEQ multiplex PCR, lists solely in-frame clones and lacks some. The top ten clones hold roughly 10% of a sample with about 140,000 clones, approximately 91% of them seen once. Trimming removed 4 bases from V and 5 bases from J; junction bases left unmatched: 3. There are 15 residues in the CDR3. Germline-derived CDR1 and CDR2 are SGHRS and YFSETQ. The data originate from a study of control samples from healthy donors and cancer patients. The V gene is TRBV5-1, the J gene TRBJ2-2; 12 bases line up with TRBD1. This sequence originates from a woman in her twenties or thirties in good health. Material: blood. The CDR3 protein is CASSGDRGPTGELFF. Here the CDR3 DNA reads TGCGCCAGCAGCGGGGACAGGGGGCCGACCGGGGAGCTGTTTTTT.